This is a list of T cell receptor beta chains from one sample in a study of control samples from healthy donors and cancer patients. Generated by immunoSEQ multiplex PCR, the TCRdb table keeps only in-frame clones and is missing some. This table holds 30,000 to 35,000 clones, about 85% found once. The material sequenced was PBMCs. Receptors originate from a woman between 35 and 50 years old with lung cancer. CDR3s include the opening cysteine and the closing phenylalanine or tryptophan.

V gene: TRBV28; CDR3 protein: CASSFGGANEKLFF
V gene: TRBV7-9; CDR3 protein: CASSRSGNTDTQYF
V gene: TRBV6-1; CDR3 protein: CASSELRGADTQYF
V gene: TRBV11-2; CDR3 protein: CASSIDRLGTPLHF
V gene: TRBV27; CDR3 protein: CASSQPAGENTEAFF
V gene: TRBV5-8; CDR3 protein: CASSGTIVQFF
V gene: TRBV9; CDR3 protein: CASSPPRAGGRADTQYF
V gene: TRBV5-5; CDR3 protein: CASSHEVNTEAFF
V gene: TRBV19; CDR3 protein: CASSGPDFNYGYTF
V gene: TRBV7-2; CDR3 protein: CASSSEGDSPLHF
V gene: TRBV11-3; CDR3 protein: CASSVGRGANTEAFF
V gene: TRBV19; CDR3 protein: CASSVPGMNTEAFF
V gene: TRBV11-3; CDR3 protein: CASSQNRGRNEKLFF
V gene: TRBV2; CDR3 protein: CASTPRLAGSTDTQYF
V gene: TRBV19; CDR3 protein: CAISISGEPADTQYF
V gene: TRBV6-5; CDR3 protein: CASSRRGGVQETQYF
V gene: TRBV9; CDR3 protein: CASSVDSGQGASAFF
V gene: TRBV7-3; CDR3 protein: CASSIHYNEQFF
V gene: TRBV5-6; CDR3 protein: CASSGGGPIYNEQFF
V gene: TRBV5-1; CDR3 protein: CARSLGGGRSEAFF
V gene: TRBV5-1; CDR3 protein: CASSLRSWLRDTQYF
V gene: TRBV11-2; CDR3 protein: CASSATSGGAWNEQFF
V gene: TRBV7-9; CDR3 protein: CASSHGRTEAFF
V gene: TRBV28; CDR3 protein: CASSFFAGDYGYTF
V gene: TRBV4-3; CDR3 protein: CASSQSPGGQYEQYF